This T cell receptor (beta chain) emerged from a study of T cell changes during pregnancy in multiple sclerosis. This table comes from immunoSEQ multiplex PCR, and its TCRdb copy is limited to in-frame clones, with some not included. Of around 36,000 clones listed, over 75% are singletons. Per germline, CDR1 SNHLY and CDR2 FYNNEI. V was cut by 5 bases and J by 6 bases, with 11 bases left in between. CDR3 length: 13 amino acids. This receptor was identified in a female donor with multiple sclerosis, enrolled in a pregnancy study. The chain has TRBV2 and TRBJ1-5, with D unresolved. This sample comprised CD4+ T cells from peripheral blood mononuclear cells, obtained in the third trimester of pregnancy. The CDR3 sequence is CASSPVAGQPQHF. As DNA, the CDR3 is TGTGCCAGCAGTCCCGTAGCGGGTCAGCCCCAGCATTTT.